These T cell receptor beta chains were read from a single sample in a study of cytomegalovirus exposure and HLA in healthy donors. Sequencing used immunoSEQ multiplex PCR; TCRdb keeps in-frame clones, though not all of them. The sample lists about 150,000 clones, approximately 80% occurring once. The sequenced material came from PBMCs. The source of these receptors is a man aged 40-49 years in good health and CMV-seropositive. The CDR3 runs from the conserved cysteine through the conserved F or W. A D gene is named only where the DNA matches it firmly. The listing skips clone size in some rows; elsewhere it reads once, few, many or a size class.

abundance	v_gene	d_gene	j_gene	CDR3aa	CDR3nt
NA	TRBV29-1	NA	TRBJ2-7	CSVATDSYEQYF	TGCAGCGTTGCTACAGACTCCTACGAGCAGTACTTC
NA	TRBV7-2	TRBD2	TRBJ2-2	CASSPGGRVNTGELFF	TGTGCCAGCAGCCCCGGCGGGAGGGTGAACACCGGGGAGCTGTTTTTT
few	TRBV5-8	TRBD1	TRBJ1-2	CASSSEWRRTGSGYTF	TGTGCCAGCAGCAGCGAATGGCGCAGGACAGGATCAGGCTACACCTTC
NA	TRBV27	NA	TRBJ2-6	CASSPSGGWSGANVLTF	TGTGCCAGCAGTCCCTCGGGGGGCTGGAGCGGGGCCAACGTCCTGACTTTC
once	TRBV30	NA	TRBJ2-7	CAWSVVLAGEKQYF	TGTGCCTGGAGTGTTGTTCTAGCAGGGGAAAAGCAGTACTTC
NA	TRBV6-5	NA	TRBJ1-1	CASSYSQGRGEAFF	TGTGCCAGCAGTTACTCGCAGGGTAGGGGTGAAGCTTTCTTT
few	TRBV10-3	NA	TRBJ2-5	CAISESKAGGETQYF	TGTGCCATCAGTGAGTCGAAGGCCGGAGGAGAGACCCAGTACTTC
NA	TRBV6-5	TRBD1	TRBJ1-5	CASSYGQGSQPQHF	TGTGCCAGCAGCTACGGACAGGGGAGTCAGCCCCAGCATTTT
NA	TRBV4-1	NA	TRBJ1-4	CASSQDRQANEKLFF	TGCGCCAGCAGCCAAGATCGACAAGCTAATGAAAAACTGTTTTTT
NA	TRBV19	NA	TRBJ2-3	CASSIDPGVAPDTQYF	TGTGCCAGTAGTATAGATCCGGGGGTAGCCCCAGATACGCAGTATTTT
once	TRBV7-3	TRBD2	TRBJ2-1	CASSLQGGAPSYNEQFF	TGTGCCAGCAGCTTACAGGGAGGGGCCCCCTCCTACAATGAGCAGTTCTTC
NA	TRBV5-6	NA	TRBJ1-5	CASSLGQGPNQPQHF	TGTGCCAGCAGCTTGGGCCAGGGGCCGAATCAGCCCCAGCATTTT
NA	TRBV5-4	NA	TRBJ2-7	CASSLGRTSSYEQYF	TGTGCCAGCAGCTTAGGTCGGACATCCTCCTACGAGCAGTACTTC
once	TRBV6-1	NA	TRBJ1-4	CASSEVHGRGEKLFF	TGTGCCAGCAGTGAAGTTCACGGGAGAGGAGAAAAACTGTTTTTT
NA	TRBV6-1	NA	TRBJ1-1	CASSESRNTEAFF	TGTGCCAGCAGTGAGTCCCGGAACACTGAAGCTTTCTTT
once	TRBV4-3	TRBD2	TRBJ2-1	CASSQREGRNEQFF	TGCGCCAGCAGCCAGCGGGAGGGCCGTAATGAGCAGTTCTTC
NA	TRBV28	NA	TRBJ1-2	CASREDSLYGYTF	TGTGCCAGCAGGGAAGACAGCTTATATGGCTACACCTTC
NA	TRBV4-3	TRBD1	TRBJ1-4	CASSPATGPTTNEKLFF	TGCGCCAGCAGCCCCGCGACAGGGCCCACAACTAATGAAAAACTGTTTTTT
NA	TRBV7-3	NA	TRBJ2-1	CASSMGHLTGNNEQFF	TGTGCCAGCAGCATGGGACACCTAACGGGAAACAATGAGCAGTTCTTC
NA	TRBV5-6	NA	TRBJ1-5	CASSLGLDNQPQHF	TGTGCCAGCAGCTTGGGGCTAGATAATCAGCCCCAGCATTTT
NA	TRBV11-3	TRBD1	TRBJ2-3	CASSLGTGFSDTQYF	TGTGCCAGCAGCTTAGGGACAGGGTTCTCCGATACGCAGTATTTT
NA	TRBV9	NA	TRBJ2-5	CASSVKAATQETQYF	TGTGCCAGCAGCGTAAAGGCGGCCACCCAAGAGACCCAGTACTTC
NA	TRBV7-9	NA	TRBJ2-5	CASSLVVLQETQYF	TGTGCCAGCAGCTTAGTTGTCCTACAAGAGACCCAGTACTTC
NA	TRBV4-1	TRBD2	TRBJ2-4	CASSHPRGTSGNIQYF	TGCGCCAGCAGCCATCCACGGGGGACTAGCGGTAACATTCAGTACTTC
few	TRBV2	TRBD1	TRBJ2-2	CASSLSGGRTGELFF	TGTGCCAGCAGCTTATCAGGGGGAAGGACCGGGGAGCTGTTTTTT
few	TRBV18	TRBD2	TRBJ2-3	CASSPSELAGGQYF	TGTGCCAGCTCACCATCGGAGCTAGCGGGAGGGCAGTATTTT
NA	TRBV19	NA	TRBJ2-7	CASSGGISYEQYF	TGTGCCAGTAGTGGAGGAATCTCCTACGAGCAGTACTTC
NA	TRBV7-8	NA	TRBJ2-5	CASSLAEEETQYF	TGTGCCAGCAGCTTAGCTGAAGAGGAGACCCAGTACTTC
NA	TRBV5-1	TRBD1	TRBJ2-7	CASSSGTGAYEQYF	TGCGCCAGCAGCTCCGGGACAGGGGCCTACGAGCAGTACTTC
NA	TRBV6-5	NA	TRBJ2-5	CASRATVQETQYF	TGTGCCAGCAGAGCCACTGTCCAAGAGACCCAGTACTTC
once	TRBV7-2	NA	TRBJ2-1	CASNPRGASSYNEQFF	TGTGCCAGCAACCCCAGGGGCGCAAGCTCCTACAATGAGCAGTTCTTC
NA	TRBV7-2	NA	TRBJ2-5	CASSLQETQYF	TGTGCCAGCAGCCTCCAAGAGACCCAGTACTTC
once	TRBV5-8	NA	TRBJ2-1	CASSSMWGPSGYSYNEQFF	TGTGCCAGCAGCTCGATGTGGGGTCCGAGCGGCTATAGTTACAATGAGCAGTTCTTC
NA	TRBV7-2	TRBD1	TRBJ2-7	CASSGGGQGREYF	TGTGCCAGCAGCGGGGGGGGACAGGGCCGTGAGTACTTC
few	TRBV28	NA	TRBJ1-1	CASSYPGRGNTEAFF	TGTGCCAGCAGCTACCCGGGGCGGGGGAACACTGAAGCTTTCTTT
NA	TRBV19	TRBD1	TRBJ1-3	CASSIRTGSSGNTIYF	TGTGCCAGTAGTATCCGGACAGGAAGCTCTGGAAACACCATATATTTT
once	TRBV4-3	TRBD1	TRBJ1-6	CASSHLDRGLTSPLHF	TGCGCCAGCAGCCACCTCGACAGGGGGCTGACTTCACCCCTCCACTTT
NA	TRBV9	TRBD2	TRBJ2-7	CASSVASTSGRETYEQYF	TGTGCCAGCAGCGTAGCCTCGACTAGCGGGAGGGAAACCTACGAGCAGTACTTC
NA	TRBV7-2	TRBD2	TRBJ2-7	CASMPHSGLAGEQYF	TGTGCCAGCATGCCTCACTCCGGACTAGCGGGCGAGCAGTACTTC
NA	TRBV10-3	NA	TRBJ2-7	CAISSSYEQYF	TGTGCCATATCCAGCTCCTACGAGCAGTACTTC
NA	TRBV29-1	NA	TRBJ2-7	CSVVSARRASYEQYF	TGCAGCGTTGTATCGGCGCGCAGGGCGAGCTACGAGCAGTACTTC
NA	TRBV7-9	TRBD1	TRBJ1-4	CASSSHRGTNEKLFF	TGTGCCAGCAGCTCCCACAGGGGAACTAATGAAAAACTGTTTTTT
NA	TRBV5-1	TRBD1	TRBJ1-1	CASRRDRGGTEAFF	TGCGCCAGCAGGCGGGACAGGGGTGGAACTGAAGCTTTCTTT
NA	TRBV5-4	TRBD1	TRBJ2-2	CASSLGQGNTGELFF	TGTGCCAGCAGCTTGGGACAGGGGAACACCGGGGAGCTGTTTTTT
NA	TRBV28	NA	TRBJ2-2	CASSLPFWSNTGELFF	TGTGCCAGCAGCCTACCCTTTTGGAGTAACACCGGGGAGCTGTTTTTT
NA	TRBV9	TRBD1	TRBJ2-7	CASSVDDRVIDEQYF	TGTGCCAGCAGCGTAGATGACAGGGTAATCGACGAGCAGTACTTC
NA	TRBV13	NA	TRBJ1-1	CASSPRLESTEAFF	TGTGCCAGCAGCCCCCGACTGGAGAGCACTGAAGCTTTCTTT
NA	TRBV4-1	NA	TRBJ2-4	CASSQDQTGPVKNIQYF	TGCGCCAGCAGCCAAGATCAAACAGGACCAGTAAAAAACATTCAGTACTTC